Listed below are T cell receptor beta chains from one sample, sequenced in a study of T cell responses to AZD1222 COVID-19 vaccine. Libraries were prepared by immunoSEQ multiplex PCR; TCRdb keeps only in-frame clonotypes and omits some of them. Of some 85,000 clones in the sample, about 90% were seen once. The input for sequencing was peripheral blood, taken on day 0 of AZD1222 vaccination. The receptors here all came from an adult in good health. Each CDR3 is given with its conserved first and last residue. D genes are given only for firm matches. Where a row states a size, it is once, few, many or the class of an expanded clone; other rows omit it.

>TRBV10-3|TRBD2|-|TRBJ2-3
TGTGCCATCAGTGATACGACTAGCGGGGTCGCAGATACGCAGTATTTT
CAISDTTSGVADTQYF
>TRBV5-1|TRBD1|-|TRBJ1-1
TGCGCCAGCAGCTTGGTGGGACAGGGTGATACTGAAGCTTTCTTT
CASSLVGQGDTEAFF
>TRBV18|TRBD1|-|TRBJ2-1
TGTGCCAGCTCACCTGCCGGGACAGGGGGCCGGGATGAGCAGTTCTTC
CASSPAGTGGRDEQFF
>TRBV9|TRBD1|once|TRBJ2-1
TGTGCCAGCAGTGGCGGGCACACAGGGGCGATATACAATGAGCAGTTCTTC
CASSGGHTGAIYNEQFF
>TRBV18|TRBD1|-|TRBJ1-4
TGTGCCAGCTCAACGGGACAGAATAATGAAAAACTGTTTTTT
CASSTGQNNEKLFF
>TRBV5-5|-|-|TRBJ2-1
TGTGCCAGCAGCTTGGTTCTCTACAATGAGCAGTTCTTC
CASSLVLYNEQFF
>TRBV4-2|-|-|TRBJ1-5
TGTGCCAGCAGCCAAGAGCCAGGTCAGCCCCAGCATTTT
CASSQEPGQPQHF
>TRBV3-1/TRBV3-2|TRBD1|-|TRBJ1-2
TGTGCCAGCAGCCAAGAGATCGGGACAGGGGGCGACGGCTACACCTTC
CASSQEIGTGGDGYTF
>TRBV25-1|TRBD1|-|TRBJ2-2
TGTGCCAGCAGTGAACCGCGGGACAGGTTGAACACCGGGGAGCTGTTTTTT
CASSEPRDRLNTGELFF
>TRBV24-1|TRBD1|-|TRBJ2-2
TGTGCCACCAGTGATTCCCAAGACAGGGGGCTCACCGGGGAGCTGTTTTTT
CATSDSQDRGLTGELFF
>TRBV10-2|-|-|TRBJ1-4
TGCGCCAGCAGTGAGTTGGGGCAGGGAGGTGAAAAACTGTTTTTT
CASSELGQGGEKLFF
>TRBV30|TRBD2|-|TRBJ2-1
TGTGCCTGGAAGGCGGGAGTACGAAATGAGCAGTTCTTC
CAWKAGVRNEQFF
>TRBV5-1|-|-|TRBJ2-5
TGCGCCAGCGGAGGGGAGGCCGAGGGAGAGACCCAGTACTTC
CASGGEAEGETQYF
>TRBV5-6|-|-|TRBJ2-7
TGTGCCAGCAGCGAAACAGCCTACTCCTACGAGCAGTACTTC
CASSETAYSYEQYF
>TRBV5-5|-|-|TRBJ2-7
TGTGCCAGCAGCTTGGCCGGAGAGCGACACGAGCAGTACTTC
CASSLAGERHEQYF
>TRBV5-1|-|-|TRBJ2-1
TGCGCCAGCAGCTTGGCCGGAACCCCTAGGGCAGGTGAGCAGTTCTTC
CASSLAGTPRAGEQFF
>TRBV5-5|TRBD1|-|TRBJ2-1
TGTGCCAGCAGCTTGTGGGAGGCCGGGACAGGGTTCTACAATGAGCAGTTCTTC
CASSLWEAGTGFYNEQFF
>TRBV6-5|TRBD1|few|TRBJ2-3
TGTGCCAGCACCTTGACAGGGCCGGATACGCAGTATTTT
CASTLTGPDTQYF
>TRBV29-1|TRBD2|-|TRBJ2-7
TGCAGCGTTTGGACTAGCGGAACCTACGAGCAGTACTTC
CSVWTSGTYEQYF
>TRBV2|TRBD1|-|TRBJ1-2
TGTGCCAGCAGTCGGACAGGGGGCGGGGGCTACACCTTC
CASSRTGGGGYTF